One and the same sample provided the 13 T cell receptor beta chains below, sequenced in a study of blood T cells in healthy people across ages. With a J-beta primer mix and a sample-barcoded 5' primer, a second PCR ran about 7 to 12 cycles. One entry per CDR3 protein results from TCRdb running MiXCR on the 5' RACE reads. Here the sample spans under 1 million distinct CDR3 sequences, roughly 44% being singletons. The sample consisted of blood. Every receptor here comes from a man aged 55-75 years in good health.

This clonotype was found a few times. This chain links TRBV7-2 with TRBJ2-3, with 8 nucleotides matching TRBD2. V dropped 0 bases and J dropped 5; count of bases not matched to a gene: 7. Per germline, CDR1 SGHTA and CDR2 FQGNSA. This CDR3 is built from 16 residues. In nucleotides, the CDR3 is TGTGCCAGCAGCTTAGCGGGAGCGGGGGTGGGAGATACGCAGTATTTT. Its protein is CASSLAGAGVGDTQYF.

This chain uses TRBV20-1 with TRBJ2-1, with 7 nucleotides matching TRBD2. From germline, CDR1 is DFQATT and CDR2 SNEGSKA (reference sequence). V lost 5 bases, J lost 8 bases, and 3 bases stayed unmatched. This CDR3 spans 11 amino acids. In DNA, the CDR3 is TGCAGTGCTGGGGGGGGGGATGAGCAGTTCTTC. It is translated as CSAGGGDEQFF.

The CDR3 DNA follows: TGCAGTGCTAGATGGACAGGGAGCGACTATGGCTACACCTTC. Translation gives CSARWTGSDYGYTF. The chain employs TRBV20-1 and TRBJ1-2, with 8 bases that match TRBD1. The length of the CDR3 is 14 residues. The V and J ends lost 2 bases and 3 bases, in that order; junction bases with no gene match: 5. Germline V gives CDR1 DFQATT, CDR2 SNEGSKA (reference sequence).

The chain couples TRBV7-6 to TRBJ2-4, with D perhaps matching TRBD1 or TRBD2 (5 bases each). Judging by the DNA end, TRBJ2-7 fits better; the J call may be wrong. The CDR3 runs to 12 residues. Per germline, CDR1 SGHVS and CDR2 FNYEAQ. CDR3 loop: CASSRLGDEQYF. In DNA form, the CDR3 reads TGTGCCAGCAGCAGGTTGGGGGACGAGCAGTACTTC.

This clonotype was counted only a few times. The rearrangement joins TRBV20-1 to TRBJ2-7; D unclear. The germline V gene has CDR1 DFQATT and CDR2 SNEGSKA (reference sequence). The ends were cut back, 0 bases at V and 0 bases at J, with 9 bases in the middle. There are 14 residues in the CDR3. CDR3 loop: CSARDLTISYEQYF. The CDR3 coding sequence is TGCAGTGCTAGAGATCTTACGATCTCCTACGAGCAGTACTTC.

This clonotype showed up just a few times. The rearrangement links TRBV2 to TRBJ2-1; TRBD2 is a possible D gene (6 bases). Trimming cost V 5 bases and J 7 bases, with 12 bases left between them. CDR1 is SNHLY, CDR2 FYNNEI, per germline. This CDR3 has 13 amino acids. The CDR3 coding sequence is TGTGCCAGCAGTTGGACTGGGGGGAATGAGCAGTTCTTC. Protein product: CASSWTGGNEQFF.

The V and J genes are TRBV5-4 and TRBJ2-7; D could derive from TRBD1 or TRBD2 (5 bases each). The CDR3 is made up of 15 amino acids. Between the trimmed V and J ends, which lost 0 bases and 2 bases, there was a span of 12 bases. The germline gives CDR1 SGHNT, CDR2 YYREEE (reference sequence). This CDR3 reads CASSLDSGLPYEQYF. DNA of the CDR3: TGTGCCAGCAGCTTGGATTCGGGGCTACCCTACGAGCAGTACTTC.

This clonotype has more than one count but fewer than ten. The CDR3 reads CASTHIWTDHPEQYF. CDR3 DNA sequence: TGTGCCAGCACCCATATATGGACAGACCACCCCGAGCAGTACTTC. The genes are TRBV28 and TRBJ2-7; D is possibly TRBD1 (6 bases). This CDR3 has 15 amino acids. In germline, CDR1 is MDHEN, CDR2 SYDVKM. V was shortened by 7 bases and J by 6 bases, with 22 bases between the two germline ends.

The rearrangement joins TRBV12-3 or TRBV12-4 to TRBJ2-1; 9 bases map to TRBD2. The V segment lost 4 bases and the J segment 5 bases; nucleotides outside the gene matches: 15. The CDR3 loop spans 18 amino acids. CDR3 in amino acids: CASSSGGRGGGANNEQFF. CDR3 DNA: TGTGCCAGCAGTTCCGGGGGTCGTGGCGGGGGGGCCAACAATGAGCAGTTCTTC.

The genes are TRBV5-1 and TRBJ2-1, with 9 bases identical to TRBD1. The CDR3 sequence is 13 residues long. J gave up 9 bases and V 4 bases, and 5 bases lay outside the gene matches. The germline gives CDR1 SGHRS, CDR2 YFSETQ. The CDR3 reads CASSAGQGGEQFF. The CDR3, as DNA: TGCGCCAGCAGCGCGGGACAGGGAGGTGAGCAGTTCTTC.

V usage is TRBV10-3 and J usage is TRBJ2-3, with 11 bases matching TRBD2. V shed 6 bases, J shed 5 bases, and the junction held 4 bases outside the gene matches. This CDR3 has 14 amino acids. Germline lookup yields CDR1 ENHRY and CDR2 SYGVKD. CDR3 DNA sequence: TGTGCCATCAGCACTAGCGGGGGCCTAGATACGCAGTATTTT. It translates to CAISTSGGLDTQYF.

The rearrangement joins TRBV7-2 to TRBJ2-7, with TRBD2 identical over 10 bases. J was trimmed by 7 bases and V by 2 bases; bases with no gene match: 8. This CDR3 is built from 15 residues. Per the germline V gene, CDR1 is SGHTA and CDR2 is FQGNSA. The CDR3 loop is CASSLLGSGGREQYF. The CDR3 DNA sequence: TGTGCCAGCAGCTTACTAGGTAGCGGGGGGCGGGAGCAGTACTTC. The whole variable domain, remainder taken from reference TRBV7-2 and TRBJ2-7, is GAGVSQSPSNKVTEKGKDVELRCDPISGHTALYWYRQSLGQGLEFLIYFQGNSAPDKSGLPSDRFSAERTGGSVSTLTIQRTQQEDSAVYLCASSLLGSGGREQYFGPGTRLTVT.

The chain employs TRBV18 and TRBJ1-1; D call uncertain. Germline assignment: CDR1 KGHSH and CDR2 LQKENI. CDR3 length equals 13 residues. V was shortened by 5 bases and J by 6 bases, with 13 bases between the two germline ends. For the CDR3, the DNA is TGTGCCAGCTCAACAGACATTTCGGCTGAAGCTTTCTTT. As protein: CASSTDISAEAFF.